The 28 T cell receptor beta chains listed next were all sequenced from one sample in a study of T cell responses to AZD1222 COVID-19 vaccine. Generated by immunoSEQ multiplex PCR, the TCRdb table keeps only in-frame clones and is missing some. This table has about 96,000 clones, roughly 90% appearing once. The sequenced sample was peripheral blood, obtained on day 0 of AZD1222 vaccination. The receptors originated from an adult in good health.

The V call is TRBV6-2 or TRBV6-3, the J call TRBJ2-4; 11 bases agree with TRBD2. V was clipped by 2 bases and J by 5 bases; unmatched bases: 8. Germline V gene lookup returns CDR1 MNHEY and CDR2 SVGEGT. The CDR3 spans 17 residues. The CDR3 coding sequence is TGTGCCAGCAGTTACAGGCTAGCGGGAGGTTCGGAAAACATTCAGTACTTC. Translation: CASSYRLAGGSENIQYF.

The J gene is TRBJ2-7, the V gene TRBV7-9, with TRBD2 matching over 15 bases. The CDR3 length is 15 residues. Germline assignment: CDR1 SEHNR and CDR2 FQNEAQ (reference sequence). V lost 4 bases and J lost 6; bases outside the gene matches: 4. As DNA, the CDR3 is TGTGCCAGCAGCTCCGGACTAGCGGGAGGGTCCGAGCAGTACTTC. Translated, it gives CASSSGLAGGSEQYF.

J is TRBJ2-7 and V is TRBV28; 10 bases map to TRBD2. V lost 2 bases to trimming and J lost 4 bases; unmatched junction nucleotides: 8. The CDR3 contains 16 residues. Germline lookup yields CDR1 MDHEN and CDR2 SYDVKM. CDR3 loop: CASSLIASGSIYEQYF. DNA of the CDR3: TGTGCCAGCAGTTTAATCGCTAGCGGGAGTATTTACGAGCAGTACTTC. Full variable domain (missing parts from reference TRBV28 and TRBJ2-7): DVKVTQSSRYLVKRTGEKVFLECVQDMDHENMFWYRQDPGLGLRLIYFSYDVKMKEKGDIPEGYSVSREKKERFSLILESASTNQTSMYLCASSLIASGSIYEQYFGPGTRLTVT.

This sequence joins TRBV14 and TRBJ2-2; D unresolved. Germline assignment: CDR1 SGHDN and CDR2 FVKESK. The V gene lost 4 bases and the J gene lost 0 bases, with 9 bases spanning the gap. The CDR3 runs to 15 residues. The CDR3 nucleotides are TGTGCCAGCAGCCGTAAGAGACCGAACACCGGGGAGCTGTTTTTT. This sequence encodes CASSRKRPNTGELFF.

V usage is TRBV29-1 and J usage is TRBJ2-3; TRBD1 matches at 8 bases. There are 13 residues in the CDR3. The germline V gene has CDR1 SQVTM and CDR2 ANQGSEA. Trimming removed 6 bases from V and 3 bases from J; junction bases left unmatched: 5. The CDR3 nucleotides are TGCAGCGTCACCAGGACAGGGACAGATACGCAGTATTTT. It translates to CSVTRTGTDTQYF.

The chain recombines TRBV6-4 with TRBJ2-6, with D unclear. V lost 6 bases and J 0 bases, leaving 9 bases between the germline ends. The CDR3 is 15 amino acids. CDR1 and CDR2 (germline): MRHNA, SNTAGT. CDR3 sequence: CASRPEGSGANVLTF. The CDR3 DNA follows: TGTGCCAGCAGGCCTGAAGGCTCTGGGGCCAACGTCCTGACTTTC.

This sequence joins TRBV28 and TRBJ2-5, with TRBD2 matching 14 bases. The CDR3 sequence is 18 residues long. After removal of 3 bases from V and 4 bases from J, the junction contained 10 bases not matched to a gene. The germline V gene has CDR1 MDHEN and CDR2 SYDVKM. The CDR3 protein is CASSLWGGLAGERETQYF. CDR3 DNA sequence: TGTGCCAGCAGTTTGTGGGGGGGACTAGCGGGAGAAAGAGAGACCCAGTACTTC.

This clone was counted only a few times. The V and J genes are TRBV6-5 and TRBJ2-7; 10 bases fit TRBD2. The V and J ends lost 3 bases and 3 bases, in that order; junction bases with no gene match: 8. This CDR3 is built from 16 residues. The germline CDR1 and CDR2 sequences are MNHEY and SVGAGI. This chain's CDR3 is CASSYVALAGDYEQYF. CDR3 sequence (DNA): TGTGCCAGCAGTTATGTGGCTCTAGCGGGAGACTACGAGCAGTACTTC.

V gene TRBV7-2 combines with J gene TRBJ2-7; D possibly matches TRBD1 or TRBD2 (6 bases each). CDR3 size: 13 residues. Trimming took off 1 base at V and 5 bases at J, with 9 bases between the two ends. The germline V gene encodes CDR1 SGHTA and CDR2 FQGNSA. CDR3 residues: CASSLEGGNEQYF. The CDR3 DNA sequence: TGTGCCAGCAGCTTAGAGGGGGGAAACGAGCAGTACTTC.

The chain is built from TRBV6-2 or TRBV6-3 and TRBJ2-5; 7 positions match TRBD2. The CDR3 sequence is 13 residues long. Germline V gene lookup returns CDR1 MNHEY and CDR2 SVGEGT. Trimming took 5 bases from V and 5 from J; bases not matched to a gene: 5. The CDR3 DNA sequence: TGTGCCAGCAGTCTCAGGCGGGAGGAGACCCAGTACTTC. Translating gives CASSLRREETQYF.

The V and J genes are TRBV5-1 and TRBJ2-3, with TRBD2 matching 10 bases. The germline gives CDR1 SGHRS, CDR2 YFSETQ. Trimming took 4 bases from V and 6 from J; bases not matched to a gene: 11. The CDR3 contains 16 residues. CDR3 in DNA: TGCGCCAGCAGCCCGGCTAGCGGGAGTTTTGTCGATACGCAGTATTTT. This encodes CASSPASGSFVDTQYF.

The gene calls are TRBV27 and TRBJ2-7; 9 bases agree with TRBD1. CDR1 is MNHEY, CDR2 SMNVEV, per germline (reference sequence). The CDR3 has 17 amino acids. The V segment lost 5 bases and the J segment 3 bases; nucleotides outside the gene matches: 14. This CDR3 reads CASSAGQGAPYFYEQYF. CDR3 sequence (DNA): TGTGCCAGCAGTGCGGGACAGGGTGCCCCCTACTTCTACGAGCAGTACTTC.

The chain employs TRBV5-4 and TRBJ2-7; 9 bases line up with TRBD2. J lost 5 bases, V lost 4 bases, and 4 bases had no gene match. Germline assignment: CDR1 SGHNT and CDR2 YYREEE (reference sequence). This CDR3 has 13 amino acids. The CDR3 spells CASSLGLADEQYF. The CDR3 bases are TGTGCCAGCAGCCTGGGACTAGCCGACGAGCAGTACTTC.

The CDR3, as DNA: TGCGCCAGCAGCTTGGTTACGTCCACAGATACGCAGTATTTT. It is translated as CASSLVTSTDTQYF. The gene calls are TRBV5-1 and TRBJ2-3; D is uncertain. The CDR3 is made up of 14 amino acids. The V end was cut by 0 bases, the J end by 2 bases, with 7 bases between. Germline V CDR1 and CDR2: SGHRS, YFSETQ.

J is TRBJ1-4 and V is TRBV15; the D gene is possibly TRBD1 (5 bases). V was cut by 3 bases and J by 8 bases, with 13 bases left in between. CDR1 and CDR2 (germline): LNHNV, YYDKDF (reference sequence). The length of the CDR3 is 14 residues. CDR3 coding DNA: TGTGCCACCAGCAGCCGGGGACTGAGCGAAAAACTGTTTTTT. This codes for CATSSRGLSEKLFF.

The gene calls are TRBV23-1 and TRBJ2-7; D gene uncertain. TRBV23-1 is known as an ORF, though its function is uncertain. Trimming took off 11 bases at V and 0 bases at J, with 17 bases between the two ends. The CDR3 loop spans 14 amino acids. CDR3 sequence (DNA): TGCGCCCCATACGGACGGTGGGGCTCCTACGAGCAGTACTTC. It codes for CAPYGRWGSYEQYF.

This clone showed up just once. CDR3 sequence reads: CAIRGGSDYGYTF. The DNA of the CDR3 is TGTGCCATCCGGGGGGGATCGGACTATGGCTACACCTTC. This chain uses TRBV27 with TRBJ1-2, with D possibly matching TRBD1 (5 bases). Trimming took off 10 bases at V and 3 bases at J, with 15 bases between the two ends. CDR1 and CDR2 (germline): MNHEY, SMNVEV (reference sequence). CDR3 size: 13 residues.

The rearrangement uses TRBV9 and TRBJ2-7; 12 nucleotides agree with TRBD1. Germline CDR1 is SGDLS and CDR2 is YYNGEE. The junction had 6 bases not matched to a gene; V was cut back by 0 bases and J by 5 bases. CDR3 length: 16 residues. The CDR3 DNA follows: TGTGCCAGCAGCGTAGCCGGGACAGGGGGCAGGGACGAGCAGTACTTC. Amino acid sequence: CASSVAGTGGRDEQYF.

The chain has TRBV5-4 and TRBJ2-1, with TRBD1 matching 7 bases. CDR1 is SGHNT and CDR2 is YYREEE in the germline V gene (reference sequence). V shed 5 bases and J 1 base; nucleotides not matched to a gene: 6. The CDR3 is 15 amino acids. Written as DNA, the CDR3 is TGTGCCAGCAGACCCGGGACAGATTCCTACAATGAGCAGTTCTTC. Translated: CASRPGTDSYNEQFF.

This clone was seen only once. The V and J genes are TRBV27 and TRBJ1-4; D remains unclear. The CDR3 extends over 14 amino acids. The V and J ends lost 6 bases and 5 bases respectively, with 13 bases between them. Germline values: CDR1 MNHEY, CDR2 SMNVEV (reference sequence). CDR3 residues: CASRPLAKNEKLFF. As DNA, the CDR3 is TGTGCCAGCAGGCCGCTAGCTAAAAATGAAAAACTGTTTTTT.

This clone was counted once. This chain links TRBV7-2 with TRBJ2-3, with no clear D. Trimming left V 1 base short and J 0 bases short, with 11 bases between. This CDR3 spans 16 amino acids. CDR1 is SGHTA and CDR2 is FQGNSA in the germline V gene. CDR3 residues: CASSLVTVTSTDTQYF. In DNA form, the CDR3 reads TGTGCCAGCAGCTTAGTCACAGTTACTAGCACAGATACGCAGTATTTT.

This chain links TRBV7-2 with TRBJ1-1, with 9 bases aligning to TRBD1. The CDR3 loop spans 16 amino acids. Germline V gene data show CDR1 as SGHTA and CDR2 as FQGNSA. Trimming removed 4 bases from V and 8 bases from J; junction bases left unmatched: 14. The CDR3 region is CASSWGQGGGTREAFF. CDR3 nucleotide sequence: TGTGCCAGCAGCTGGGGACAGGGAGGGGGGACTAGGGAAGCTTTCTTT.

V is TRBV19 and J is TRBJ1-1; 7 bases are a match to TRBD1. Germline CDR1 is LNHDA and CDR2 is SQIVND (reference sequence). The J segment lost 7 bases and the V segment lost 5 bases, leaving 4 bases of the junction unmatched. This CDR3 region has 12 residues. The CDR3 spells CASSYRGSEAFF. The CDR3 region has the DNA TGTGCCAGTAGTTACAGGGGAAGTGAAGCTTTCTTT.

The rearrangement uses TRBV7-9 and TRBJ2-3; D remains unclear. The V and J ends lost 8 bases and 4 bases respectively, with 7 bases between them. This CDR3 contains 11 residues. Germline V gene sequence: CDR1 SEHNR, CDR2 FQNEAQ (reference sequence). The CDR3, as DNA: TGTGCCAGCGCCGACGCAGATACGCAGTATTTT. This translates into CASADADTQYF. Variable domain in full (rest from reference TRBV7-9 and TRBJ2-3): DTGVSQNPRHKITKRGQNVTFRCDPISEHNRLYWYRQTLGQGPEFLTYFQNEAQLEKSRLLSDRFSAERPKGSFSTLEIQRTEQGDSAMYLCASADADTQYFGPGTRLTVL.

The chain combines TRBV5-1 with TRBJ2-1; 14 bases are shared with TRBD2. CDR1 and CDR2 (germline): SGHRS, YFSETQ. V gave up 0 bases and J gave up 4 bases; unmatched junction bases: 12. The CDR3 extends over 20 amino acids. In nucleotides, the CDR3 is TGCGCCAGCAGCTTGGATGGGACTAGCGGGAGCCCCGACTCTTACAATGAGCAGTTCTTC. Protein: CASSLDGTSGSPDSYNEQFF.

J is TRBJ1-5 and V is TRBV6-5; no definite D call. The length of the CDR3 is 13 residues. From germline, CDR1 is MNHEY and CDR2 SVGAGI. Trimming took 2 bases from V and 4 from J, leaving 6 bases between them. CDR3 DNA sequence: TGTGCCAGCAGTTACGTGGCTAATCAGCCCCAGCATTTT. Translated: CASSYVANQPQHF.

The chain combines TRBV7-2 with TRBJ2-5; tentatively, D is TRBD1 or TRBD2 (5 bases each). The V end lost 5 bases, the J end lost 2 bases, and 12 bases lay between the germline ends. This CDR3 has 14 amino acids. From germline, CDR1 is SGHTA and CDR2 FQGNSA. The CDR3 is CASSPGAAQETQYF. The CDR3, as DNA: TGTGCCAGCAGCCCCGGGGCGGCACAAGAGACCCAGTACTTC.

The genes are TRBV25-1 and TRBJ2-7; D ambiguous. Looked up from germline, CDR1 is MGHDK and CDR2 is SYGVNS. There are 13 residues in the CDR3. The V gene lost 9 bases and the J gene lost 4 bases, with 16 bases spanning the gap. CDR3 nucleotides: TGTGCCAGTCAGTCCCCAGGTAGTTACGAGCAGTACTTC. This sequence encodes CASQSPGSYEQYF.